This T cell receptor (beta chain) was identified in a study of blood T cell repertoires in COVID-19. Study background: Donors in the United States, Italy and Spain gave samples during acute or convalescent COVID-19.

In the original processing: Nucleated cell counts were estimated from reference gene primer amplification. This table comes from immunoSEQ multiplex PCR, and its TCRdb copy is limited to in-frame clones, with some not included. That table is the source of V, J and clone size, and D and trimming were worked out from the DNA. Of some 330,000 clones listed, roughly 90% are singletons. V dropped 5 bases and J dropped 8; count of bases not matched to a gene: 11. Germline CDR1 reads SQVTM; CDR2 reads ANQGSEA. This CDR3 is 13 amino acids long. This clone has more than one count but fewer than ten. Participant-reported clinical history was the basis for cohort assignment. Each recovered donor of Cohort 3 presented with two negative PCRs, clearance, or symptom resolution.

The chain uses TRBV29-1 and TRBJ1-2, with TRBD1 matching over 7 bases. Sequenced input: PBMCs or T cells enriched from blood (not recorded which). This TCR came from a woman aged 25 to 39 who had recovered from COVID-19. The CDR3 bases are TGCAGCGTTTCGAATGACAGGGTAGGAGGCTACACCTTC. This translates into CSVSNDRVGGYTF.